The text below deals with one T cell receptor beta chain. Treatment noted: some 20 received Ad26.COV2.S at low or high dose, single or two shots; 5 received placebo; per-sample allocation not given. Sample collection was performed on day 63 after the first vaccine or placebo injection. These data belong to a study of Ad26.COV2.S vaccination and SARS-CoV-2 variants. Turning to the study itself: Once, or twice with 56 days between doses, Ad26.COV2.S was given intramuscularly.

Germline V gene sequence: CDR1 SEHNR, CDR2 FQNEAQ (reference sequence). The V end lost 2 bases, the J end lost 12 bases, and 19 bases lay between the germline ends. The CDR3 is 14 amino acids. TCRdb's copy holds only in-frame clones and misses some; the assay was immunoSEQ multiplex PCR. This table has 200,000 to 250,000 clones, 70% to 90% appearing once. The TCR sequence derives from a person aged 18-60 years who received the Ad26.COV2.S COVID-19 vaccine or a placebo. The sample was peripheral blood, taken in a trial of Ad26.COV2.S vaccine versus placebo. This rearrangement joins TRBV7-9 to TRBJ1-2, with D tentatively TRBD1 (5 bases). CDR3 DNA sequence: TGTGCCAGCAGCTTACTACAGGCCCTAAATAATCACACCTTC. Translated: CASSLLQALNNHTF.